Presented here are 15 T cell receptor beta chains from one specimen sequenced in a study of blood T cell repertoires in COVID-19. Clones were read by immunoSEQ multiplex PCR, and TCRdb kept only the in-frame ones, dropping some. The data contain 50,000 to 75,000 clones, less than 80% of them singletons. The specimen was peripheral blood. The receptor source for this set is a man aged 55 to 70 with acute or convalescent COVID-19.

This clone was counted a single time. The genes are TRBV6-2 or TRBV6-3 and TRBJ2-7; 7 positions agree with TRBD2. Germline V gene sequence: CDR1 MNHEY, CDR2 SVGEGT. The CDR3 extends over 14 amino acids. With 5 bases clipped from V and 2 bases from J, the junction kept 6 bases outside the gene matches. In DNA form, the CDR3 reads TGTGCCAGCAGTAGACCGGGACTACCCTACGAGCAGTACTTC. Its translation is CASSRPGLPYEQYF.

The chain joins TRBV7-9 to TRBJ2-1; D remains unclear. V lost 2 bases and J 4 bases, leaving 12 bases between the germline ends. The CDR3 sequence is 15 residues long. Looked up from germline, CDR1 is SEHNR and CDR2 is FQNEAQ (reference sequence). The CDR3 region is CASSLLSVSYNEQFF. The CDR3 coding sequence is TGTGCCAGCAGCTTACTCTCTGTCTCTTACAATGAGCAGTTCTTC.

The gene calls are TRBV9 and TRBJ2-1, with a tentative D call TRBD1 (5 bases). Trimming removed 0 bases at V and 4 bases at J, with 11 bases between. Germline V gene lookup returns CDR1 SGDLS and CDR2 YYNGEE. The CDR3 is 15 residues long. The DNA for the CDR3 is TGTGCCAGCAGCGTAGGCCAGGGCCTTTACAATGAGCAGTTCTTC. Amino acid sequence: CASSVGQGLYNEQFF. The full variable domain, in which reference TRBV9 and TRBJ2-1 provide the parts outside the CDR3, is DSGVTQTPKHLITATGQRVTLRCSPRSGDLSVYWYQQSLDQGLQFLIQYYNGEERAKGNILERFSAQQFPDLHSELNLSSLELGDSALYFCASSVGQGLYNEQFFGPGTRLTVL.

Only a few counts were recorded for this clone. The V gene is TRBV28, the J gene TRBJ2-7; D perhaps matches TRBD2 (5 bases). Looked up from germline, CDR1 is MDHEN and CDR2 is SYDVKM. Trimming stripped 7 bases from V and 2 bases from J, with 18 bases between. The CDR3 is 15 residues long. The CDR3 DNA sequence: TGTGCCAGCATGGGTTCCTCCACGGGAACCTACGAGCAGTACTTC. Its protein is CASMGSSTGTYEQYF.

In DNA, the CDR3 is TGTGCCAGCACCCCACCAAGCGGGGCCACAGATACGCAGTATTTT. Amino acids: CASTPPSGATDTQYF. The V call is TRBV7-9, the J call TRBJ2-3; 7 bases match TRBD2. The trim removed 7 bases at V and 2 bases at J, leaving 9 bases unmatched. Germline V gene sequence: CDR1 SEHNR, CDR2 FQNEAQ (reference sequence). This CDR3 comprises 15 residues.

This clone was detected a few times. This chain joins TRBV12-3 or TRBV12-4 and TRBJ2-4; D gene uncertain. This CDR3 spans 12 amino acids. V lost 7 bases and J 7 bases, leaving 11 bases between the germline ends. The CDR3 DNA is TGTGCCAGCAAGGAGCCCGGGAACATTCAGTACTTC. Translated, it gives CASKEPGNIQYF.

The chain combines TRBV3-1 (or the pseudogene TRBV3-2) with TRBJ2-4; D is uncertain. The ends were cut back, 0 bases at V and 0 bases at J, with 9 bases in the middle. The CDR3 sequence is 16 residues long. Germline CDR1 is LGHDT and CDR2 is YNNKEL (reference sequence). In DNA, the CDR3 is TGTGCCAGCAGCCAAGATTGGGCCCTAGCCAAAAACATTCAGTACTTC. The encoded protein is CASSQDWALAKNIQYF.

V is TRBV28 and J is TRBJ1-5, with 10 bases lining up with TRBD1. Germline V CDR1 and CDR2: MDHEN, SYDVKM. Losses at the gene ends were 6 bases for V and 5 bases for J; bases not matched to a gene: 7. The CDR3 contains 15 residues. CDR3 sequence reads: CASSTRTGGHQPQHF. The CDR3 coding sequence is TGTGCCAGCAGCACCCGGACAGGGGGACATCAGCCCCAGCATTTT.

V and J are TRBV19 and TRBJ2-7, with 7 positions matching TRBD1. V lost 3 bases and J lost 0; bases outside the gene matches: 5. Germline lookup yields CDR1 LNHDA and CDR2 SQIVND (reference sequence). This CDR3 has 15 residues. CDR3 in amino acids: CASSIRGGDSYEQYF. The CDR3 coding sequence is TGTGCCAGTAGTATCAGAGGGGGCGACTCCTACGAGCAGTACTTC.

The CDR3 DNA is TGCGCCAGCCTTTTCTCTGGGGCCAACGTCCTGACTTTC. This gives the protein CASLFSGANVLTF. The rearrangement joins TRBV10-2 to TRBJ2-6; no definite D call. CDR1 and CDR2 (germline): WSHSY, SAAADI. The germline V and J ends were trimmed by 8 bases and 0 bases, with 5 bases remaining between them. The CDR3 has 13 amino acids.

The chain couples TRBV13 to TRBJ1-1, with 7 bases matching TRBD1. This CDR3 spans 16 amino acids. The germline CDR1 and CDR2 sequences are PRHDT and FYEKMQ (reference sequence). V dropped 1 base and J dropped 1; count of bases not matched to a gene: 6. The CDR3 DNA reads as TGTGCCAGCAGCTTAGTGAGGACAGGTGAGAACACTGAAGCTTTCTTT. Protein: CASSLVRTGENTEAFF.

The table lists this clone with a few counts. This chain joins TRBV18 and TRBJ2-1, with 9 positions matching TRBD1. From germline, CDR1 is KGHSH and CDR2 LQKENI. With 6 bases clipped from V and 9 bases from J, the junction kept 12 bases outside the gene matches. This CDR3 is built from 15 residues. The CDR3 region is CASSEQGAQGVEQFF. The CDR3 coding sequence is TGTGCCAGCTCCGAACAGGGGGCGCAAGGGGTTGAGCAGTTCTTC.

V is TRBV29-1 and J is TRBJ2-7; possibly TRBD2 for D (6 bases). Trimming removed 7 bases from V and 0 bases from J, with 16 bases in between. This CDR3 has 14 residues. Germline values: CDR1 SQVTM, CDR2 ANQGSEA. CDR3 DNA sequence: TGCAGCGCTTTCGCCGGGACTGTCTCCTACGAGCAGTACTTC. Translating gives CSAFAGTVSYEQYF.

The chain couples TRBV5-1 to TRBJ2-1; TRBD2 might be the D (5 bases). The germline V gene encodes CDR1 SGHRS and CDR2 YFSETQ. Trimming took off 2 bases at V and 9 bases at J, with 12 bases between the two ends. The CDR3 extends over 13 amino acids. Here the CDR3 DNA reads TGCGCCAGCAGCTTCAATGGAGAGGGTGAGCAGTTCTTC. Its protein is CASSFNGEGEQFF.

V usage is TRBV28 and J usage is TRBJ1-1; TRBD1 might be the D (5 bases). The V gene's germline CDR1 is MDHEN and CDR2 SYDVKM. CDR3 length: 14 residues. The V end was cut by 10 bases, the J end by 11 bases, with 26 bases between. This CDR3 reads CATIMGQGQGAAFF. CDR3 sequence (DNA): TGTGCCACCATTATGGGGCAGGGTCAGGGTGCGGCTTTCTTT.